The 8 T cell receptor beta chains presented below share a single source sample, sequenced in a study of CD8 T cells in ankylosing spondylitis. Study conclusions and caveats: Seemingly characteristic of ankylosing spondylitis blood was a TCR beta motif consisting of several highly homologous variants.

TCRdb analysed the 5' RACE reads with MiXCR anew, one entry per CDR3 protein. There are about 540,000 distinct CDR3 sequences in the sample; roughly 12% occur only once, and 6.8% lies in the top ten. Which antigens these TCRs recognize remains unknown. The source material was blood, either unsorted or a sorted T cell fraction (not recorded which). The origin of the receptors is a male donor with ankylosing spondylitis.

The V and J genes are TRBV2 and TRBJ1-1, with 9 bases identical to TRBD1. The V gene end was trimmed by 4 bases and the J gene end by 4 bases; junction bases not matched to a gene: 1. The CDR3 consists of 13 residues. Looked up from germline, CDR1 is SNHLY and CDR2 is FYNNEI. In DNA form, the CDR3 reads TGTGCCAGCAGTGGACAGGGGGTCACTGAAGCTTTCTTT. Translation: CASSGQGVTEAFF.

The chain is built from TRBV7-8 and TRBJ1-5; TRBD1 might be the D (5 bases). Per the germline V gene, CDR1 is SGHVS and CDR2 is FQNEAQ. There are 15 residues in the CDR3. Trimming stripped 1 base from V and 4 bases from J, with 11 bases between. The CDR3 bases are TGTGCCAGCAGCTTAGGGTGGGGGGGAAATCAGCCCCAGCATTTT. Its translation: CASSLGWGGNQPQHF.

In its sample, this clonotype was seen a few times. The chain combines TRBV29-1 with TRBJ2-1; D not certain. Trimming took 7 bases from V and 0 from J, leaving 10 bases between them. The CDR3 covers 13 residues. CDR1 and CDR2 (germline): SQVTM, ANQGSEA. This CDR3 is CSARPGSYNEQFF. The CDR3, as DNA: TGCAGCGCCCGACCCGGCTCCTACAATGAGCAGTTCTTC.

Comment on this clonotype: A much larger clone lies one base from this, so it may be a read error. The chain carries TRBV5-1 and TRBJ2-1; a weak D match, TRBD2 (5 bases). V dropped 4 bases and J dropped 7 bases, with 12 bases sitting between them. The CDR3 loop spans 13 amino acids. Germline V gene data show CDR1 as SGHRS and CDR2 as YFSETQ. The CDR3 DNA sequence: TGCGCCAGCAGCCCTCTGGGAGTTAATGAGCAGTTCTTC. It specifies CASSPLGVNEQFF.

The chain joins TRBV7-2 to TRBJ2-5, with 8 bases matching TRBD2. Germline trimming cut 10 bases from V and 4 bases from J; bases unmatched to any gene: 8. Germline lookup yields CDR1 SGHTA and CDR2 FQGNSA. The CDR3 runs 13 residues. The CDR3 here is CAIPGLGGETQYF. The DNA for the CDR3 is TGTGCCATCCCGGGACTAGGAGGAGAGACCCAGTACTTC.

The sample holds many counts of this clonotype. Written as DNA, the CDR3 is TGTGCCACCAGTGACCCCCGGGGGGCCTCAGATACGCAGTATTTT. Translating gives CATSDPRGASDTQYF. The V gene is TRBV24-1, the J gene TRBJ2-3; a weak D match, TRBD2 (7 bases). Germline loops: CDR1 KGHDR, CDR2 SFDVKD. V was pared by 4 bases and J by 4 bases, with 14 bases between. This CDR3 region has 15 residues.

This clonotype was picked up many times. The rearrangement links TRBV24-1 to TRBJ2-5; perhaps D is TRBD1 or TRBD2 (6 bases each). Looked up from germline, CDR1 is KGHDR and CDR2 is SFDVKD. Trimming took off 6 bases at V and 1 base at J, with 11 bases between the two ends. This CDR3 spans 14 amino acids. CDR3 coding DNA: TGTGCCACCAGTAGGAGGGACACCCAAGAGACCCAGTACTTC. This codes for CATSRRDTQETQYF.

This clonotype appeared a few times. The V call is TRBV20-1, the J call TRBJ1-2; no clear D gene. Trimming cost V 1 base and J 2 bases, with 11 bases left between them. CDR1 is DFQATT, CDR2 SNEGSKA, per germline (reference sequence). This CDR3 comprises 14 residues. The DNA of the CDR3 is TGCAGTGCTAGAGCTCAGGTGGAGAACTATGGCTACACCTTC. Translation: CSARAQVENYGYTF.